This TCR beta chain is from a study of T cells in Graves' hyperthyroidism and ophthalmopathy (dated 2019 in TCRdb). For the study in its entirety: Peripheral blood samples were taken at the time of initial diagnosis, prior to any treatment. TCR V-J signatures able to tell the groups apart were searched for in a discovery cohort of 95 or so patients, of whom over 40 had Graves' ophthalmopathy and under 65 had stable Graves' hyperthyroidism. An independent validation cohort of fewer than 20 hyperthyroidism patients and about 16 patients who later progressed to ophthalmopathy tested prospective prediction of ophthalmopathy. The 85 to 100 discovery patients were randomly split 7:3 into training and test sets. In addition, the study compared T-cell repertoires in thyroid tissue and in blood from roughly six Graves' hyperthyroidism patients. After sampling, hyperthyroidism patients received methimazole starting at 30 mg daily, and ophthalmopathy patients received high-dose intravenous methylprednisolone. The paper describes TCR Vbeta CDR3 sequencing of about 140 peripheral blood samples, made up of under 50 ophthalmopathy patients, around 73 hyperthyroidism patients and 17 progressor patients. Here is what the overall study found, with its caveats: In validation, the model predicted progression to ophthalmopathy a median of around six months before onset, with roughly 70% sensitivity and nearly 75% specificity. No statistical method was used to fix the sample size in advance, and group allocation was not hidden from the investigators. Blood samples also contained most of the expanded thyroid clonotypes (frequency above 0.001), which suggests that blood repertoires may reflect thyroid immune responses. A 13 V-J signature model separated ophthalmopathy from stable hyperthyroidism, with nearly 90% sensitivity and 81.08% specificity in cross-validation and 80%/75% in testing.

The TCR beta CDR3 regions were amplified from RNA transcripts. The first round of RT-PCR for the TCR CDR3 was performed with the HTBI primer set and the Qiagen OneStep RT-PCR kit. Libraries were constructed in a second round of multiplex PCR, after which size selection and purification were performed. Paired-end sequencing of the libraries was performed with 100 bp reads on an Illumina HiSeq2000. The authors' analysis ran thus. SOAPnuke was used to process the raw data, throwing out any read that contained adapters or uncalled bases, had a mean Phred below 15, or lacked an exact constant-primer or identifier match. High-quality paired reads were merged with COPE v1.2.5, and unique nucleotide sequences were defined as clonotypes. MiTCR v1.1 was used to align clonotypes to the IMGT TRBV, TRBD and TRBJ reference segments. The analysis included only V-J combinations with a frequency above 0.0001, which together covered roughly 99% of the repertoires. A TCS score was defined as the ratio between F50 (clonal expansion) and ExV (chaos), using BLOSUM62-based TCRdist between CDR3 peptides within each V-J. Welch's t-statistics and random forest reduced around 510 V-J features to fewer than 15, which were used in a naive Bayes classifier (R e1071). In TCRdb, the public reads were trimmed at Q25 with fastp and aligned with MiXCR, with productive beta chains retained. Each entry is one CDR3 protein sequence, shown with its most common DNA and genes. These V and J calls originate from TCRdb's pipeline instead of the authors' own analysis. This sample lists fewer than 400,000 distinct CDR3 sequences; around 17% were detected once. The ten top clones hold around a third of the sample.

Graves' hyperthyroidism was defined as stable when no progression to ophthalmopathy occurred over 18 months of follow-up. Hyperthyroidism patients were newly diagnosed, had a disease duration of under 2 months, and were aged 18 to 65 years. Patients with uncontrolled infections, other autoimmune diseases, pregnancy or lactation were excluded. Diagnoses relied on clinical symptoms, serum thyroxine and TRAb, thyroid ultrasound and orbital computed tomography. Ficoll-Paque density gradient centrifugation was used to isolate PBMCs from about 9.4 ml of fresh peripheral blood. Trizol reagent was used to extract total RNA, and RNA quality was then checked on an Agilent 2100 Bioanalyzer. This clonotype was observed at least ten times. The target of this receptor is not known. No per-base quality is available; no much larger clone lies one base away. The CDR3, cysteine through phenylalanine, is 14 amino acids long. Solely the CDR3 DNA is kept, with 42 bases framed from the first base. V trim: 7 bases; J trim: 2 bases; unmatched bases: 6. The germline V gene (reference sequence) yields DFQATT for CDR1 and SNEGSKA for CDR2.

The specimen was blood. The TCR originated in a man aged 25 to 40 with Graves' hyperthyroidism. The V and J genes are TRBV20-1 and TRBJ2-5; 11 bases in the junction line up with TRBD1. The bases read TGCAGTGAAGGGGGACAGGGGGAACAAGAGACCCAGTACTTC. Its translation is CSEGGQGEQETQYF.